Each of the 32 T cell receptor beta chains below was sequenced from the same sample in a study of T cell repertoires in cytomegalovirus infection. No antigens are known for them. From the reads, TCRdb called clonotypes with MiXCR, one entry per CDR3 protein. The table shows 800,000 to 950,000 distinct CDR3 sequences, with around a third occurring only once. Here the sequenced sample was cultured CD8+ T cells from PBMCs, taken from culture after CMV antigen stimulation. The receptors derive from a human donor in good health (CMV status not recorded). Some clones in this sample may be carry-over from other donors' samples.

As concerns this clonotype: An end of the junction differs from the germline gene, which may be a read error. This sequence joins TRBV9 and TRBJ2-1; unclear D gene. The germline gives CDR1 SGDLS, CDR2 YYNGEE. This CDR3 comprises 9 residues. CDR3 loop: CASWSEQFF. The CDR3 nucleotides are TGTGCCAGTTGGAGTGAGCAGTTTTTC.

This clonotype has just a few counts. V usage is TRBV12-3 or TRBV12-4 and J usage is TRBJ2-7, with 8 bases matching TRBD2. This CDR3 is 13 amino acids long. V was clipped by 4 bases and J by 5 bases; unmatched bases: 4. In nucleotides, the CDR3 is TGTGCCAGCAGTTCGGGGGGGCTCAACGAGCAGTACTTC. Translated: CASSSGGLNEQYF.

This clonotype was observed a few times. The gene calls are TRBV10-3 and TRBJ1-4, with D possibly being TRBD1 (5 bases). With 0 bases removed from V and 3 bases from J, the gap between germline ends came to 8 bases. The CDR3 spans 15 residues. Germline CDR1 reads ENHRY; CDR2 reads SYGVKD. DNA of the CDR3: TGTGCCATCAGTGAGTCGACAGCGCCTAATGAAAAACTGTTTTTT. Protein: CAISESTAPNEKLFF.

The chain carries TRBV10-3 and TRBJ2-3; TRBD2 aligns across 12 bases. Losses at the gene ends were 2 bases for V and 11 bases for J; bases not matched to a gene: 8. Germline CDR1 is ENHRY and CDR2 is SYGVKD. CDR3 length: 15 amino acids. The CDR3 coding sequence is TGTGCCATCAGTGAGACTAGCGGGGGGTCCCGAGGGCAGTATTTT. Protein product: CAISETSGGSRGQYF.

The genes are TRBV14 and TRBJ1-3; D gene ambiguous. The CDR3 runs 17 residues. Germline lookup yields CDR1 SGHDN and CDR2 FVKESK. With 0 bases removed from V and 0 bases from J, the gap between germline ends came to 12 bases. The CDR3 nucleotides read TGTGCCAGCAGCCAAGATCCGGGATGGAGCTCTGGAAACACCATATATTTT. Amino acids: CASSQDPGWSSGNTIYF. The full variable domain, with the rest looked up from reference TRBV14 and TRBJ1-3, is EAGVTQFPSHSVIEKGQTVTLRCDPISGHDNLYWYRRVMGKEIKFLLHFVKESKQDESGMPNNRFLAERTGGTYSTLKVQPAELEDSGVYFCASSQDPGWSSGNTIYFGEGSWLTVV.

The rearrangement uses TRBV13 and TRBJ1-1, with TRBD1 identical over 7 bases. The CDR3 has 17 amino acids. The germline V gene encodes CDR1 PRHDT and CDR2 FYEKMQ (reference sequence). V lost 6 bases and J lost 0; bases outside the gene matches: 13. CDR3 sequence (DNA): TGTGCCAGCAGTCCAACAGGGGCACTAGCCATGAACACTGAAGCTTTCTTT. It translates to CASSPTGALAMNTEAFF. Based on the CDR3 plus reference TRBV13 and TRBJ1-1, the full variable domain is AAGVIQSPRHLIKEKRETATLKCYPIPRHDTVYWYQQGPGQDPQFLISFYEKMQSDKGSIPDRFSAQQFSDYHSELNMSSLELGDSALYFCASSPTGALAMNTEAFFGQGTRLTVV.

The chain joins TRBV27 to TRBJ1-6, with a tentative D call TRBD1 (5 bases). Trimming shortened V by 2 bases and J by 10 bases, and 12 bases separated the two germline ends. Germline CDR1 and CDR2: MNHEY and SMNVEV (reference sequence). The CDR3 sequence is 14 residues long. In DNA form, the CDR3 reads TGTGCCAGCAGTTTAAAACAGGACCGATCACCCCTCCACTTT. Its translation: CASSLKQDRSPLHF.

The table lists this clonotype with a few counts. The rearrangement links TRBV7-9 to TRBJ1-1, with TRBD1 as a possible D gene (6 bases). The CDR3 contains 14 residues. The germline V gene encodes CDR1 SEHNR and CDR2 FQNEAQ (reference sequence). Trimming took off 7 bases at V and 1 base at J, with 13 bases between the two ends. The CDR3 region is CASTQTGPNTEAFF. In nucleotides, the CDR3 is TGTGCCAGCACCCAAACAGGGCCGAACACTGAAGCTTTCTTT.

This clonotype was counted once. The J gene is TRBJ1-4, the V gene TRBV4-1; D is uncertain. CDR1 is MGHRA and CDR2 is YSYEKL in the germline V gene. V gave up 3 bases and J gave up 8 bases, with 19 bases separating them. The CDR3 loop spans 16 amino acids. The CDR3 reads CASSHALGDGYEKLFF. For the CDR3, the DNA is TGCGCCAGCAGCCACGCCCTAGGTGATGGGTACGAAAAACTGTTTTTT.

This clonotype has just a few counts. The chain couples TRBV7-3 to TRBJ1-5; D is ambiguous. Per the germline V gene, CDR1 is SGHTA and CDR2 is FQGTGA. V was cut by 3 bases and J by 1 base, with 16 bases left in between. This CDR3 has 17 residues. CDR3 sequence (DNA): TGTGCCAGCAGCTTGAGTCCGGGGAGGAACAGCAATCAGCCCCAGCATTTT. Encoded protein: CASSLSPGRNSNQPQHF. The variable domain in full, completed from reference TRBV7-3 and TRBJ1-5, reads GAGVSQTPSNKVTEKGKYVELRCDPISGHTALYWYRQSLGQGPEFLIYFQGTGAADDSGLPNDRFFAVRPEGSVSTLKIQRTERGDSAVYLCASSLSPGRNSNQPQHFGDGTRLSIL.

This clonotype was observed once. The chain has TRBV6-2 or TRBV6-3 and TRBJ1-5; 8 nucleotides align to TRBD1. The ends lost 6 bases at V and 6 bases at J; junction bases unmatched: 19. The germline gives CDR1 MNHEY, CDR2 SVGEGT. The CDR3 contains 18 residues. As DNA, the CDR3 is TGTGCCAGCAGCAACGAATCCCCGAGACAGGGGTTTGTTCAGCCCCAGCATTTT. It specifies CASSNESPRQGFVQPQHF.

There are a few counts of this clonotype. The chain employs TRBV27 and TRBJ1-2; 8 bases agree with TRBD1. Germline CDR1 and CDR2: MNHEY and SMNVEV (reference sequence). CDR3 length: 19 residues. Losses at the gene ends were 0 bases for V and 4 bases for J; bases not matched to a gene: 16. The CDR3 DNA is TGTGCCAGCAGTTTATCGGTGGGGTCAGGGGACAGGCCGACCTATGGCTACACCTTC. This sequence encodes CASSLSVGSGDRPTYGYTF.

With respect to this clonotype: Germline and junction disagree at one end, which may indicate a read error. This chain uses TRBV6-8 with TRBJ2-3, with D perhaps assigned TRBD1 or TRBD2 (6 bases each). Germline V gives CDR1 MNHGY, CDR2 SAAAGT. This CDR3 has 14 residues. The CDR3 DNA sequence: TGTGCCAGCAATTACTCGGGGGCGCGGGATACGCAGTATTTT. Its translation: CASNYSGARDTQYF.

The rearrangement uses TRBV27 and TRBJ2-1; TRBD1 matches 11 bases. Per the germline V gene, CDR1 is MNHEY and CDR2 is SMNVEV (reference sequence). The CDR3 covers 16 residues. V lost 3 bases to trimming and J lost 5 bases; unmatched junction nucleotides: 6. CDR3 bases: TGTGCCAGCAGTTTTCTTGGACAGGGGGCCGACAATGAGCAGTTCTTC. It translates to CASSFLGQGADNEQFF.

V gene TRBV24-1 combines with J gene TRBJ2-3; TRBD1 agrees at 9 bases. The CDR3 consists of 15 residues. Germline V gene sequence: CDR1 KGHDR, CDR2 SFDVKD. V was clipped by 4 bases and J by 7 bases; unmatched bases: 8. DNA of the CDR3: TGTGCCACCAGTGACCGCGGGACAGGGCGGAATACGCAGTATTTT. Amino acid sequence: CATSDRGTGRNTQYF.

CDR3 DNA sequence: TGTGCCAGCTCACCATCTCCGGGGGGAGACACTGAAGCTTTCTTT. Residues: CASSPSPGGDTEAFF. V gene TRBV18 combines with J gene TRBJ1-1, with a weak D call TRBD1 (5 bases). The V gene lost 2 bases and the J gene lost 3 bases, with 13 bases spanning the gap. The CDR3 contains 15 residues. The germline V gene encodes CDR1 KGHSH and CDR2 LQKENI.

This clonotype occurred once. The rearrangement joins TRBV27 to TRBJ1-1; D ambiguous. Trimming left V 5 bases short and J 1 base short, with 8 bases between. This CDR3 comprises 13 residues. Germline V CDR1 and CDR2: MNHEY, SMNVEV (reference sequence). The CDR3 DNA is TGTGCCAGCAGTGACATAACGAACACTGAAGCTTTCTTT. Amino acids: CASSDITNTEAFF.

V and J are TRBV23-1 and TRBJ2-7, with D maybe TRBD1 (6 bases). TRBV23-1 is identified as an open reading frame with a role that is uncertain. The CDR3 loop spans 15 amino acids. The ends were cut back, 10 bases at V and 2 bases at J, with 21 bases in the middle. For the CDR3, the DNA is TGCGCCAACAGATACATAGACAGGTTGCCCTACGAGCAGTACTTC. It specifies CANRYIDRLPYEQYF.

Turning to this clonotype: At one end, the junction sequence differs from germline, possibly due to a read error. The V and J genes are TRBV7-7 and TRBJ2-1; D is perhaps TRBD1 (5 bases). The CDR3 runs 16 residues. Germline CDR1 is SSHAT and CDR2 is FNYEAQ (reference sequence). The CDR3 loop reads CASSLGWGLSYNEQFF. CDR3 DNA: TGTGCTAGCAGCTTAGGTTGGGGCCTGTCCTACAATGAGCAGTTCTTC.

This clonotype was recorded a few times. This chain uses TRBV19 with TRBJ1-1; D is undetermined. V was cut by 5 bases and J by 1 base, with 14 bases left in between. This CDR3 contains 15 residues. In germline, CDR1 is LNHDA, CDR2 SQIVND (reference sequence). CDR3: CASSSLRVANTEAFF. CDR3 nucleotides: TGTGCCAGTAGTTCTTTGAGGGTGGCGAACACTGAAGCTTTCTTT.

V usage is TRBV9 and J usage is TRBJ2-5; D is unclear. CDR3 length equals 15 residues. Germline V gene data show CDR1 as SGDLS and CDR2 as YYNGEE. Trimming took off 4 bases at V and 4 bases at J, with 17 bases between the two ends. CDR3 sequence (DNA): TGTGCCAGCAGCCCCACCGGGCCCCCAATAGAGACCCAGTACTTC. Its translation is CASSPTGPPIETQYF.

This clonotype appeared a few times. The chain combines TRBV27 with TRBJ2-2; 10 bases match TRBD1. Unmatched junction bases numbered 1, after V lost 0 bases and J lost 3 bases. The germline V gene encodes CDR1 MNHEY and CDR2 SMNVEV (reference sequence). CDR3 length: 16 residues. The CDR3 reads CASSLSTGGHTGELFF. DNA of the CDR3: TGTGCCAGCAGTTTATCGACAGGGGGCCACACCGGGGAGCTGTTTTTT.

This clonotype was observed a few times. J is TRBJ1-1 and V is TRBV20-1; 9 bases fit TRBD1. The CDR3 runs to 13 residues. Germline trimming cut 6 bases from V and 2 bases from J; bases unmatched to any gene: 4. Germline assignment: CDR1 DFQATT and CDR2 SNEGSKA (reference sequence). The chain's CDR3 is CSAKDRGNTEAFF. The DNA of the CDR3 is TGCAGTGCCAAGGACAGGGGAAACACTGAAGCTTTCTTT.

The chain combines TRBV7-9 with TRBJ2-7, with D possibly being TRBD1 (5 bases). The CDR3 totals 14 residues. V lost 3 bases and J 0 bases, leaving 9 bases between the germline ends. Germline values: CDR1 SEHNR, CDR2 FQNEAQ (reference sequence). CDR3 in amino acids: CASSFGQSSYEQYV. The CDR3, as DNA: TGTGCCAGCAGCTTTGGACAAAGCTCCTACGAGCAGTACGTC.

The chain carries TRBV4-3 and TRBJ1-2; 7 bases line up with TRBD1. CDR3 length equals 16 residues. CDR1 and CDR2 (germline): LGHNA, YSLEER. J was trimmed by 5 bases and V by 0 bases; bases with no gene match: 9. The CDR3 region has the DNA TGCGCCAGCAGCCAAGAAGAGACAGGGTATTTTTATGGCTACACCTTC. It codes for CASSQEETGYFYGYTF.

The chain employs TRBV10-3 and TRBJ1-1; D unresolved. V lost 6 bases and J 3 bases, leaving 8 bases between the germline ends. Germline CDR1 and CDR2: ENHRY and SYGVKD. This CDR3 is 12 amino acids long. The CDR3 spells CAIRGLDTEAFF. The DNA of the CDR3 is TGTGCCATCAGAGGTTTGGACACTGAAGCTTTCTTT.

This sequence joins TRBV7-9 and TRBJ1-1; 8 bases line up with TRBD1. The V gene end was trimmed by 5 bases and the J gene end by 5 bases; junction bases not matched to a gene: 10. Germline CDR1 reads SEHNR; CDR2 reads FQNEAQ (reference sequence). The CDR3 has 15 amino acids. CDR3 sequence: CASSLLGQGETEAFF. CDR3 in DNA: TGTGCCAGCAGCCTCTTAGGACAGGGAGAAACTGAAGCTTTCTTT.

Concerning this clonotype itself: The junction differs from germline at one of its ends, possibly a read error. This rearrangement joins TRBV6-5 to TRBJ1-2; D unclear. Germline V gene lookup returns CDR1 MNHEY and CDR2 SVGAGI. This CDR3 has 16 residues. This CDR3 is CASSYSLSRTGYDYTF. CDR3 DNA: TGTGCCAGCAGTTACTCGCTGAGCCGGACCGGGTATGACTACACCTTC.

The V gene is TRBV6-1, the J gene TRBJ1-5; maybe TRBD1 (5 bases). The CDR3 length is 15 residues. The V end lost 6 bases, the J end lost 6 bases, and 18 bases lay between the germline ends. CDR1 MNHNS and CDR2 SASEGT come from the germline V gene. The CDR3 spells CASRILGWDRQPQHF. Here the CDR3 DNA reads TGTGCCAGCAGGATCCTTGGCTGGGACCGTCAGCCCCAGCATTTT.

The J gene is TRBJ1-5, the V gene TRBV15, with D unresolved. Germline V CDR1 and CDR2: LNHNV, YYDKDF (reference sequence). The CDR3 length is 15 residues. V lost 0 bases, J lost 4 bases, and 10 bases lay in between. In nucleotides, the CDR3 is TGTGCCACCAGCAGAGATGCTGCCCCGAATCAGCCCCAGCATTTT. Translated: CATSRDAAPNQPQHF.

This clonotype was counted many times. Written as DNA, the CDR3 is TGTGCCAGCAGTTACCCGAGGGACAGCCGAATCAAACCGAATTCTGGGGCCAACGTCCTGACTTTC. Translation: CASSYPRDSRIKPNSGANVLTF. This chain connects TRBV7-8 to TRBJ2-6; 7 positions match TRBD1. Germline V lookup: CDR1 SGHVS, CDR2 FQNEAQ. The length of the CDR3 is 22 residues. After removal of 6 bases from V and 1 base from J, the junction contained 24 bases not matched to a gene.

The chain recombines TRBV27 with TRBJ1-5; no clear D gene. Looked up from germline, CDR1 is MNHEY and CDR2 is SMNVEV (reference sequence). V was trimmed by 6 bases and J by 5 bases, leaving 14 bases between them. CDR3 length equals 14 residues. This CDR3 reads CASSEGFPYQPQHF. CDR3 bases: TGTGCCAGCAGCGAGGGCTTCCCATATCAGCCCCAGCATTTT.